These 25 T cell receptor beta chains share one sample of origin, sequenced in a study of blood T cell repertoires in COVID-19. Assay used: immunoSEQ multiplex PCR; TCRdb lists only in-frame clones, some missing. The sample contains some 130,000 clones, more than 65% of which appear only once. Sequences were obtained from peripheral blood. The receptors were sampled from a man older than 75 with acute or convalescent COVID-19.

This chain links TRBV3-1 (or the pseudogene TRBV3-2) with TRBJ2-5, with 10 nucleotides matching TRBD2. The CDR3 is made up of 15 amino acids. V shed 4 bases and J 5 bases; nucleotides not matched to a gene: 7. Germline V gene data show CDR1 as LGHDT and CDR2 as YNNKEL (reference sequence). The CDR3 bases are TGTGCCAGCAGCCCTCAGCGGGGGGGCCTGGAGACCCAGTACTTC. Encoded protein: CASSPQRGGLETQYF.

The rearrangement links TRBV28 to TRBJ1-2; the match to TRBD1 covers 10 bases. The CDR3 runs to 14 residues. With 4 bases clipped from V and 8 bases from J, the junction kept 7 bases outside the gene matches. Germline CDR1 and CDR2: MDHEN and SYDVKM. The CDR3 sequence: CASSYQTGGRGYTF. CDR3 DNA: TGTGCCAGCAGTTACCAGACAGGGGGCCGGGGCTACACCTTC.

V gene TRBV7-3 combines with J gene TRBJ2-1; D is perhaps TRBD1 (5 bases). The length of the CDR3 is 13 residues. V was pared by 3 bases and J by 5 bases, with 8 bases between. Germline V CDR1 and CDR2: SGHTA, FQGTGA. The CDR3 protein is CASSLGRHNEQFF. Here the CDR3 DNA reads TGTGCCAGCAGCTTGGGGCGGCACAATGAGCAGTTCTTC.

This clone has just a few counts. The gene calls are TRBV6-2 or TRBV6-3 and TRBJ2-1, with 8 bases lining up with TRBD1. Germline-derived CDR1 and CDR2 are MNHEY and SVGEGT. This CDR3 has 14 residues. Losses at the gene ends were 5 bases for V and 8 bases for J; bases not matched to a gene: 8. The CDR3 here is CASSDRTGYDEQFF. CDR3 coding DNA: TGTGCCAGCAGTGACCGGACAGGGTATGATGAGCAGTTCTTC.

The rearrangement uses TRBV4-3 and TRBJ2-7; TRBD1 aligns across 8 bases. Germline values: CDR1 LGHNA, CDR2 YSLEER. This CDR3 contains 15 residues. V lost 1 base and J lost 3; bases outside the gene matches: 5. The CDR3 sequence is CASSQGTGSYYEQYF. As DNA, the CDR3 is TGCGCCAGCAGCCAAGGGACAGGGTCCTACTACGAGCAGTACTTC.

This clone came up a few times. The genes are TRBV2 and TRBJ1-6; 10 bases map to TRBD1. The V gene end was trimmed by 11 bases and the J gene end by 8 bases; junction bases not matched to a gene: 3. This CDR3 has 12 residues. Germline values: CDR1 SNHLY, CDR2 FYNNEI. This CDR3 is CASGTGDSPLHF. CDR3 nucleotide sequence: TGTGCCTCCGGGACAGGGGATTCACCCCTCCACTTT.

The rearrangement uses TRBV18 and TRBJ1-4, with unresolved D. Germline CDR1 is KGHSH and CDR2 is LQKENI. Trimming removed 5 bases at V and 8 bases at J, with 12 bases between. The CDR3 runs 13 residues. The CDR3 DNA sequence: TGTGCCAGCTCAAATCCGATACGGGAAAAACTGTTTTTT. Translated, it gives CASSNPIREKLFF.

This clone was observed a few times. V usage is TRBV5-6 and J usage is TRBJ1-1; no clear D gene. Trimming removed 1 base from V and 4 bases from J, with 8 bases in between. The CDR3 extends over 13 amino acids. Germline V gene lookup returns CDR1 SGHDT and CDR2 YYEEEE. CDR3 bases: TGTGCCAGCAGCTTGTCGCACGGCACTGAAGCTTTCTTT. It is translated as CASSLSHGTEAFF.

This clone is a singleton in its sample. The CDR3 region is CASSLGRVGDTEAFF. The CDR3 bases are TGTGCCAGCAGTTTAGGCAGGGTTGGGGACACTGAAGCTTTCTTT. This rearrangement joins TRBV28 to TRBJ1-1, with D maybe TRBD1 (5 bases). CDR1 is MDHEN, CDR2 SYDVKM, per germline. The ends were cut back, 2 bases at V and 3 bases at J, with 13 bases in the middle. The CDR3 has 15 amino acids.

This chain connects TRBV28 to TRBJ1-2; D call uncertain. The V end lost 5 bases, the J end lost 5 bases, and 6 bases lay between the germline ends. CDR1 is MDHEN and CDR2 is SYDVKM in the germline V gene. The CDR3 has 11 residues. DNA for the CDR3: TGTGCCAGCAGTCAGAGGTATGGCTACACCTTC. Protein product: CASSQRYGYTF.

V is TRBV7-2 and J is TRBJ1-5, with no clear D. This CDR3 spans 14 amino acids. Trimming pared 5 bases from V and 1 base from J, leaving 9 bases between. The germline V gene has CDR1 SGHTA and CDR2 FQGNSA. The CDR3 loop is CASSPVVSNQPQHF. The CDR3 bases are TGTGCCAGCAGCCCGGTTGTGAGCAATCAGCCCCAGCATTTT.

This chain links TRBV6-2 or TRBV6-3 with TRBJ2-3, with 8 bases lining up with TRBD2. The CDR3 spans 13 residues. Per germline, CDR1 MNHEY and CDR2 SVGEGT. J was trimmed by 5 bases and V by 6 bases; bases with no gene match: 4. CDR3 sequence (DNA): TGTGCCAGCAGCGGGGGGGCCCTAGATACGCAGTATTTT. This encodes CASSGGALDTQYF.

The V call is TRBV5-4, the J call TRBJ2-3; 13 nucleotides agree with TRBD2. CDR1 is SGHNT and CDR2 is YYREEE in the germline V gene (reference sequence). The CDR3 contains 17 residues. J gave up 4 bases and V 4 bases, and 9 bases lay outside the gene matches. CDR3: CASSPRTSGGRSDTQYF. The CDR3 bases are TGTGCCAGCAGCCCAAGGACTAGCGGGGGTCGGTCAGATACGCAGTATTTT.

This clone was counted once. The chain uses TRBV5-1 and TRBJ2-3, with D tentatively TRBD2 (6 bases). Deletions cut 0 bases from V and 2 bases from J, with 13 bases between. CDR3 length equals 16 residues. Germline CDR1 is SGHRS and CDR2 is YFSETQ. The CDR3: CASSLGLAKDTDTQYF. The CDR3 region has the DNA TGCGCCAGCAGCTTGGGGCTAGCGAAAGACACAGATACGCAGTATTTT.

This clone has only one observation. This chain uses TRBV19 with TRBJ2-1; D remains unclear. V was cut by 6 bases and J by 3 bases, with 9 bases left in between. The CDR3 has 13 amino acids. CDR1 is LNHDA and CDR2 is SQIVND in the germline V gene (reference sequence). DNA for the CDR3: TGTGCCAGTAGGAACAGAAACTACAATGAGCAGTTCTTC. Its protein is CASRNRNYNEQFF.

The genes are TRBV7-9 and TRBJ2-7; 7 bases fit TRBD1. CDR1 SEHNR and CDR2 FQNEAQ come from the germline V gene (reference sequence). This CDR3 has 14 residues. V shed 4 bases, J shed 4 bases, and the junction held 7 bases outside the gene matches. The CDR3 nucleotides read TGTGCCAGCAGCTCATACAGGGGTGGGTACGAGCAGTACTTC. Amino acid sequence: CASSSYRGGYEQYF.

A few counts support this clone. CDR3 protein: CASSLVGGPGTQYF. The CDR3 nucleotides are TGTGCCAGCAGCTTAGTTGGGGGCCCAGGTACGCAGTATTTT. The gene calls are TRBV7-2 and TRBJ2-3; maybe TRBD1 (6 bases). This CDR3 is 14 amino acids long. Trimming cost V 1 base and J 8 bases, with 13 bases left between them. CDR1 is SGHTA, CDR2 FQGNSA, per germline.

This chain uses TRBV7-8 with TRBJ2-1; TRBD1 agrees at 7 bases. The CDR3 consists of 15 residues. Unmatched junction bases numbered 6, after V lost 1 base and J lost 6 bases. Germline-derived CDR1 and CDR2 are SGHVS and FQNEAQ. The CDR3 is CASSLGSGGLNEQFF. The CDR3 DNA reads TGTGCCAGCAGCTTAGGGTCAGGGGGTCTCAATGAGCAGTTCTTC.

The chain has TRBV28 and TRBJ2-5; D possibly corresponds to TRBD1 (5 bases). Trimming cost V 4 bases and J 1 base, with 19 bases left between them. The CDR3 is 17 residues long. Germline CDR1 MDHEN, CDR2 SYDVKM. The DNA for the CDR3 is TGTGCCAGCAGTTCAGATGGGGTTGACAGCGTCCAAGAGACCCAGTACTTC. This gives the protein CASSSDGVDSVQETQYF.

The chain employs TRBV4-3 and TRBJ2-2; tentatively, D is TRBD2 (6 bases). This CDR3 has 18 amino acids. Trimming took 0 bases from V and 2 from J, leaving 16 bases between them. CDR1 is LGHNA, CDR2 YSLEER, per germline. The CDR3 spells CASSQDRPGTSNTGELFF. The CDR3 DNA reads as TGCGCCAGCAGCCAAGATCGCCCCGGGACTTCTAACACCGGGGAGCTGTTTTTT.

This rearrangement joins TRBV5-8 to TRBJ1-6; a possible D gene is TRBD1 (6 bases). The length of the CDR3 is 15 residues. Trimming removed 7 bases at V and 5 bases at J, with 16 bases between. Germline loops: CDR1 SGHTS, CDR2 YDEGEE. CDR3 region: CASRARGYHNSPLHF. In nucleotides, the CDR3 is TGTGCCAGCCGGGCCAGGGGATACCATAATTCACCCCTCCACTTT.

The V call is TRBV6-2 or TRBV6-3, the J call TRBJ1-1; 9 nucleotides line up with TRBD1. CDR1 and CDR2 (germline): MNHEY, SVGEGT. The CDR3 extends over 15 amino acids. With 4 bases clipped from V and 5 bases from J, the junction kept 8 bases outside the gene matches. Here the CDR3 reads CASSFSGQGETEAFF. In DNA form, the CDR3 reads TGTGCCAGCAGTTTCTCGGGACAGGGAGAAACTGAAGCTTTCTTT.

The genes are TRBV5-1 and TRBJ1-1; D is undetermined. Trimming stripped 4 bases from V and 2 bases from J, with 9 bases between. This CDR3 has 13 residues. Germline-derived CDR1 and CDR2 are SGHRS and YFSETQ. CDR3 nucleotides: TGCGCCAGCAGCGCAAGCGGAAACACTGAAGCTTTCTTT. Its protein product is CASSASGNTEAFF.

This chain links TRBV7-9 with TRBJ1-1; D is ambiguous. Trimming left V 4 bases short and J 1 base short, with 4 bases between. Germline V lookup: CDR1 SEHNR, CDR2 FQNEAQ (reference sequence). The CDR3 spans 12 residues. The CDR3 spells CASSSWNTEAFF. CDR3 bases: TGTGCCAGCAGCTCGTGGAACACTGAAGCTTTCTTT.

This clone was detected only a few times. The genes are TRBV2 and TRBJ1-5, with 8 nucleotides matching TRBD1. CDR1 SNHLY and CDR2 FYNNEI come from the germline V gene. V lost 4 bases, J lost 7 bases, and 3 bases stayed unmatched. The CDR3 totals 13 residues. In DNA, the CDR3 is TGTGCCAGCAGTGGGACAGGGAAACAGCCCCAGCATTTT. Translated: CASSGTGKQPQHF.